The rows below give T cell receptor beta chains drawn from one sample of a study of control samples from healthy donors and cancer patients. The method was immunoSEQ multiplex PCR; TCRdb's version includes in-frame clones alone and lacks a portion of them. The sample consists of approximately 84,000 clones, around 80% of them appearing once. Sequencing was carried out using blood. The receptors shown here come from a woman in her fifties or sixties in good health. Each CDR3 is given with its conserved first and last residue. Fields, in order: clone size, V gene, CDR3 length, J gene, D gene, CDR3 DNA, CDR3 protein. The D gene is left open where the match is weak. Some rows mark clone size as missing; the rest say once, few, many or name a class of expanded clone.

.,TRBV11-2,14,TRBJ2-5,TRBD1,TGTGCCAGCAGCTTAGGGACAGGGGCAGAGACCCAGTACTTC,CASSLGTGAETQYF
.,TRBV5-6,15,TRBJ1-3,.,TGTGCCAGCAGCTTCCGACAGAACTCTGGAAACACCATATATTTT,CASSFRQNSGNTIYF
.,TRBV5-8,16,TRBJ2-5,TRBD2,TGTGCCAGCAGCCTGGGACTAGCGGCCTTCCAAGAGACCCAGTACTTC,CASSLGLAAFQETQYF
.,TRBV6-6,13,TRBJ1-6,.,TGTGCCAGCAGTAAACTCGGGGATTCACCCCTCCACTTT,CASSKLGDSPLHF
.,TRBV6-5,15,TRBJ1-5,TRBD1,TGTGCCAGCAAAATACAGGGGGATAGCAATCAGCCCCAGCATTTT,CASKIQGDSNQPQHF
.,TRBV15,13,TRBJ1-1,.,TGTGCCACCAGCAGCATACAGGGCTCTGAAGCTTTCTTT,CATSSIQGSEAFF
.,TRBV5-1,17,TRBJ2-3,TRBD2,TGCGCCAGCAGCTTGAGCGGGAGGGCACTAAGCACAGATACGCAGTATTTT,CASSLSGRALSTDTQYF
.,TRBV13,16,TRBJ2-7,.,TGTGCCAGCAGCCCCTGGGCATCCCCGAGCTCCTACGAGCAGTACTTC,CASSPWASPSSYEQYF
.,TRBV24-1,14,TRBJ1-5,.,TGTGCCACCAGTGATACCCGGGGGGGTCAGCCCCAGCATTTT,CATSDTRGGQPQHF
.,TRBV2,17,TRBJ2-3,.,TGTGCCAGCAGTGGACAGTCCCCCCAAGGGGGCGGGAATACGCAGTATTTT,CASSGQSPQGGGNTQYF
few,TRBV12-5,13,TRBJ1-1,.,TGTGCTAGTGGTTTGCCCCAAAACACTGAAGCTTTCTTT,CASGLPQNTEAFF
.,TRBV2,14,TRBJ2-7,TRBD1,TGTGCCAGCAGCCGGGGACAGGTCACCTACGAGCAGTACTTC,CASSRGQVTYEQYF
many,TRBV6-1,13,TRBJ1-2,.,TGTGCCAGCAGTGAAAATGACATCTATGGCTACACCTTC,CASSENDIYGYTF
once,TRBV2,13,TRBJ2-1,.,TGTGCCACTACGGGAGTTCCTGACAATGAGCAGTTCTTC,CATTGVPDNEQFF
.,TRBV27,14,TRBJ2-3,.,TGTGCCAGCAGTTTGGGGGGGCATATAGATACGCAGTATTTT,CASSLGGHIDTQYF
.,TRBV4-1,15,TRBJ1-2,.,TGCGCCAGCAGCCAAGATGGGACACTCAGCTATGGCTACACCTTC,CASSQDGTLSYGYTF
.,TRBV18,14,TRBJ1-5,.,TGTGCCAGCTCCCCCGGGTTCCACAATCAGCCCCAGCATTTT,CASSPGFHNQPQHF
.,TRBV5-1,15,TRBJ2-1,.,TGCGCCACCCGACTGACCGGGACTTCCTACAATGAGCAGTTCTTC,CATRLTGTSYNEQFF